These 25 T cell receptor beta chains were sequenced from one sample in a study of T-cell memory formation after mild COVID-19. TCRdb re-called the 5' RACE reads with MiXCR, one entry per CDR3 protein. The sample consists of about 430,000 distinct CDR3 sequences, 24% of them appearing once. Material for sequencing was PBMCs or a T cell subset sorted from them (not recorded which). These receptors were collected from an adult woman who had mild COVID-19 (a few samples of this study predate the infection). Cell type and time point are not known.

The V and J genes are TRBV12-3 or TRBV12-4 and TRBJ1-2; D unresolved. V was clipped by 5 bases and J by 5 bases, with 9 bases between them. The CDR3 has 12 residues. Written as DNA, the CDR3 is TGTGCCAGCAGTCTTCAGTCGTATGGCTACACCTTC. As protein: CASSLQSYGYTF.

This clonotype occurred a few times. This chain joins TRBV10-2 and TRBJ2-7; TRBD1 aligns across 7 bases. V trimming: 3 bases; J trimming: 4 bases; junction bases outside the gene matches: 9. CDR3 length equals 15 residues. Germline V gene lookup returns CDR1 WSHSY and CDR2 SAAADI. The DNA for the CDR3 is TGCGCCAGCAGTGATTACAGGGGCAGTGAATACGAGCAGTACTTC. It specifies CASSDYRGSEYEQYF.

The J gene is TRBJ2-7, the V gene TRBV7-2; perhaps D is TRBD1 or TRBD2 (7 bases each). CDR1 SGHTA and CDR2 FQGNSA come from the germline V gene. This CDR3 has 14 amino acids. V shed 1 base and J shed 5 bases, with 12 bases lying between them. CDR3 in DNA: TGTGCCAGCAGCTTAGAGGCAGGGGGGGACGAGCAGTACTTC. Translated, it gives CASSLEAGGDEQYF.

CDR3 DNA: TGTGCCACCAGGGGGCAGGCGCTATATAATTCACCCCTCCACTTT. Protein: CATRGQALYNSPLHF. The V call is TRBV2, the J call TRBJ1-6; 8 bases map to TRBD1. The CDR3 length is 15 residues. Germline CDR1 SNHLY, CDR2 FYNNEI. V shed 10 bases and J 4 bases; nucleotides not matched to a gene: 9. The full variable domain, its missing parts supplied by reference TRBV2 and TRBJ1-6, is EPEVTQTPSHQVTQMGQEVILRCVPISNHLYFYWYRQILGQKVEFLVSFYNNEISEKSEIFDDQFSVERPDGSNFTLKIRSTKLEDSAMYFCATRGQALYNSPLHFGNGTRLTVT.

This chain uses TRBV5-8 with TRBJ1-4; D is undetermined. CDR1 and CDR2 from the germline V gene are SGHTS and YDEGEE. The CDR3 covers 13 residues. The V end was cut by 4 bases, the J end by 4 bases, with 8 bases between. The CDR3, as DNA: TGTGCCAGCAGCCGGCAGATTAATGAAAAACTGTTTTTT. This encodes CASSRQINEKLFF. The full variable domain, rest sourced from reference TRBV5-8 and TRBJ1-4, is EAGVTQSPTHLIKTRGQQATLRCSPISGHTSVYWYQQALGLGLQFLLWYDEGEERNRGNFPPRFSGRQFPNYSSELNVNALELEDSALYLCASSRQINEKLFFGSGTQLSVL.

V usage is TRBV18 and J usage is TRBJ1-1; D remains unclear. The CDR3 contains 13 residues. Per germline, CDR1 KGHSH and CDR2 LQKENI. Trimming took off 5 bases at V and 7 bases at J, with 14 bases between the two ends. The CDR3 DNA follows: TGTGCCAGCTCATCGGTTTTCCAGAGTGAAGCTTTCTTT. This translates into CASSSVFQSEAFF.

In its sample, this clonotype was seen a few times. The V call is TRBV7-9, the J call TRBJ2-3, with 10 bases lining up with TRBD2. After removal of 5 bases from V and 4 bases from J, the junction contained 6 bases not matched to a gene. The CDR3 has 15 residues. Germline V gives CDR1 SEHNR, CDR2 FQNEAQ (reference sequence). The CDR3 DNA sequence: TGTGCCAGCAGCCCTCTAGCGGGGGAGGCAGATACGCAGTATTTT. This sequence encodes CASSPLAGEADTQYF.

The CDR3 DNA reads TGTGCCAGCAGTGAAGCGGACTATCGGACTGAAGCTTTCTTT. It yields the protein CASSEADYRTEAFF. The chain couples TRBV6-1 to TRBJ1-1; the D is unclear. The ends were cut back, 0 bases at V and 5 bases at J, with 10 bases in the middle. CDR3 length equals 14 residues. CDR1 and CDR2 (germline): MNHNS, SASEGT.

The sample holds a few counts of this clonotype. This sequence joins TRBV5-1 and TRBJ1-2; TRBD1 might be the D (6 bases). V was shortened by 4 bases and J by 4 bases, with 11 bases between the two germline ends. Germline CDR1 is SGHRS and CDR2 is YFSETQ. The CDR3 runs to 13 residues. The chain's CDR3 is CASSPGTLYGYTF. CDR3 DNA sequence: TGCGCCAGCAGCCCCGGGACACTCTATGGCTACACCTTC.

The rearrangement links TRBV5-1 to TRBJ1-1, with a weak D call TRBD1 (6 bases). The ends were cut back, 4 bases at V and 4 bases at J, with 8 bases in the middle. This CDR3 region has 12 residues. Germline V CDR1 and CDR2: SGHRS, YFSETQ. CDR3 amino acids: CASSTGSTEAFF. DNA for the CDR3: TGCGCCAGCAGCACAGGGTCCACTGAAGCTTTCTTT.

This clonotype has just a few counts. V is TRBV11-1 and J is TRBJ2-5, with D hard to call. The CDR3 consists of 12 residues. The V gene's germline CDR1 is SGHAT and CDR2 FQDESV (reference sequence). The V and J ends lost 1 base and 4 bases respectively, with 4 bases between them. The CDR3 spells CASSLERETQYF. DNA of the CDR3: TGTGCCAGCAGCTTAGAACGAGAGACCCAGTACTTC. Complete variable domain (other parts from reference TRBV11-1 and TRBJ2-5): EAEVAQSPRYKITEKSQAVAFWCDPISGHATLYWYRQILGQGPELLVQFQDESVVDDSQLPKDRFSAERLKGVDSTLKIQPAELGDSAMYLCASSLERETQYFGPGTRLLVL.

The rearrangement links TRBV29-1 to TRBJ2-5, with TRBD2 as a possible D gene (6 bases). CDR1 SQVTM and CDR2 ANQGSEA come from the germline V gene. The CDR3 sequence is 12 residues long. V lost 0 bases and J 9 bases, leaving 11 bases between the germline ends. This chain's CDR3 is CSVEDLPGAQYF. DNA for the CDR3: TGCAGCGTTGAAGATCTTCCGGGAGCCCAGTACTTC.

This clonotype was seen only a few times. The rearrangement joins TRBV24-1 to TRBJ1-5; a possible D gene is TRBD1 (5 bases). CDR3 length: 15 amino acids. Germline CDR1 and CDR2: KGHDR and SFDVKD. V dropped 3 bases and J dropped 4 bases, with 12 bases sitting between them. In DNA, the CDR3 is TGTGCCACCAGTGATCGGGACCCTAGAAATCAGCCCCAGCATTTT. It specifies CATSDRDPRNQPQHF.

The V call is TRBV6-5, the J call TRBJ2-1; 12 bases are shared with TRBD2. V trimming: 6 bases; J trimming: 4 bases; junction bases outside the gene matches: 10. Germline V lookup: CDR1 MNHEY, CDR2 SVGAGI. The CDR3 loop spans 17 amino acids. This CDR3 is CASSPSLAGGPYNEQFF. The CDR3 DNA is TGTGCCAGCAGCCCCTCCCTAGCGGGAGGGCCGTACAATGAGCAGTTCTTC.

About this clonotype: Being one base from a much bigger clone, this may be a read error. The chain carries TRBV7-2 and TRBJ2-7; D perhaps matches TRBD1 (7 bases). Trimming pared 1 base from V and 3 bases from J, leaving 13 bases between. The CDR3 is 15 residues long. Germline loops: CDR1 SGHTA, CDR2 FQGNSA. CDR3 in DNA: TGTGCCAGCAGCTTAGGGGGGGCAGGGGGCTACGAGCAGTACTTC. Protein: CASSLGGAGGYEQYF.

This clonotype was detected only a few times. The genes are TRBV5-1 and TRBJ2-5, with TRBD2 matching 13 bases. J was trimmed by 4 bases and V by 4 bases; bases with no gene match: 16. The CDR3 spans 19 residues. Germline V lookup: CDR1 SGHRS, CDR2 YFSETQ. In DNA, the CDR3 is TGCGCCAGCAGCCCCCAACTAGCGGGAGGGCCTTTTATCGGAGAGACCCAGTACTTC. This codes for CASSPQLAGGPFIGETQYF.

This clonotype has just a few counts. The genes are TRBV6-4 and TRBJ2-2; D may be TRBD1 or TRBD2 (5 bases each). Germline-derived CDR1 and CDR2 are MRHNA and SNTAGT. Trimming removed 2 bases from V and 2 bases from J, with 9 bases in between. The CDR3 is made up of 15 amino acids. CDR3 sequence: CASSDRGENTGELFF. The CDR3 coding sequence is TGTGCCAGCAGTGACCGAGGGGAAAACACCGGGGAGCTGTTTTTT.

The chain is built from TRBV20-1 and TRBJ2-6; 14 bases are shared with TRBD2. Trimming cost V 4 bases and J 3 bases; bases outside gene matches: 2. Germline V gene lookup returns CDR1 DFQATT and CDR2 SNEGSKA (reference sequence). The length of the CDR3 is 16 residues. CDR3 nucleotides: TGCAGTGCTAAGGGACTAGCGGGAGTTGGGGCCAACGTCCTGACTTTC. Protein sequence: CSAKGLAGVGANVLTF.

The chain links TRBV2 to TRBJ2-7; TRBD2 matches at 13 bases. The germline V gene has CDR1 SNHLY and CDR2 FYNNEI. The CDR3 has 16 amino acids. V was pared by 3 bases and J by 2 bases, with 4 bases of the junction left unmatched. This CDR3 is CASSEATSGRAYEQYF. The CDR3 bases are TGTGCCAGCAGTGAGGCAACTAGCGGGAGGGCCTACGAGCAGTACTTC.

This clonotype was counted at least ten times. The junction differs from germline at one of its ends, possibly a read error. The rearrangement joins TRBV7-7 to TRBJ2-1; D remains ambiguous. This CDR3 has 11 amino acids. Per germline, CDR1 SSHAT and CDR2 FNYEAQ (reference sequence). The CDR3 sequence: CASSTPHEQFF. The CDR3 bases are TGTGCTAGCAGCACCCCCCATGAGCAGTTCTTC.

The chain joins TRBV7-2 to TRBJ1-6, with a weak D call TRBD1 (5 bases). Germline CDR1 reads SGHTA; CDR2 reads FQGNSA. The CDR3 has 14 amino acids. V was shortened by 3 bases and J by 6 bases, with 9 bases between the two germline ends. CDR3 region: CASSFRGVNSPLHF. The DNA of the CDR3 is TGTGCCAGCAGCTTTCGGGGGGTTAATTCACCCCTCCACTTT.

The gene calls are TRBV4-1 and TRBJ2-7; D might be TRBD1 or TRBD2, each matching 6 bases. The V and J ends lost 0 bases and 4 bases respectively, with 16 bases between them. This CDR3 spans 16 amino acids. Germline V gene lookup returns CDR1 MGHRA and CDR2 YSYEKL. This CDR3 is CASSQDWTGAAYEQYF. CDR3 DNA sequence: TGCGCCAGCAGCCAAGATTGGACGGGGGCCGCGTACGAGCAGTACTTC.

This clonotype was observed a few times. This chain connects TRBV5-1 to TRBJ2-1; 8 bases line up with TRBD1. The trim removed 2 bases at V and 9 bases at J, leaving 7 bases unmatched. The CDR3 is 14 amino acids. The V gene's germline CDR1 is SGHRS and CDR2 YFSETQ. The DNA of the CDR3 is TGCGCCAGCAGCTTAAATCAGGGGGCTATTGAGCAGTTCTTC. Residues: CASSLNQGAIEQFF.

CDR3 sequence (DNA): TGTGCCAGCAGTTTACTCGGGAACACCGGGGAGCTGTTTTTT. It is translated as CASSLLGNTGELFF. This chain joins TRBV12-3 or TRBV12-4 and TRBJ2-2; D not certain. This CDR3 has 14 amino acids. The ends were cut back, 2 bases at V and 1 base at J, with 5 bases in the middle.

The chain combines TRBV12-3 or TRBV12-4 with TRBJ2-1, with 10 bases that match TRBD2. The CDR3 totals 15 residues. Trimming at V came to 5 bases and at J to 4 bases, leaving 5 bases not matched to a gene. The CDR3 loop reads CASSPQTSGYNEQFF. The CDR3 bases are TGTGCCAGCAGTCCCCAGACTAGCGGGTACAATGAGCAGTTCTTC.